This entry concerns a single T cell receptor beta chain. Its antigen is not identified. V gave up 5 bases and J gave up 5 bases, with 21 bases separating them. Germline V gene data show CDR1 as LNHDA and CDR2 as SQIVND (reference sequence). There are 16 residues in the CDR3. Profiling relied on immunoSEQ multiplex PCR, and the TCRdb table lists in-frame clones only, not all of them. The table lists roughly 100,000 clones, roughly 84% of them singletons. This entry belongs to a study of radiotherapy plus CTLA-4 blockade in lung cancer. Study-wide points: TCR clones originating in tumors grew in number in blood after radiotherapy plus ipilimumab.

The rearrangement uses TRBV19 and TRBJ1-2; TRBD1 might be the D (5 bases). This sample comprised peripheral blood, obtained from a patient treated with radiotherapy plus ipilimumab. The receptor's source is a human donor with non-small cell lung cancer that progressed on radiotherapy plus ipilimumab. Some clones in this sample may be carry-over from other donors' samples. The CDR3 region is CASSLAGRTFGYGYTF. The CDR3 DNA is TGTGCCAGTAGTCTGGCAGGGCGAACCTTTGGATATGGCTACACCTTC.